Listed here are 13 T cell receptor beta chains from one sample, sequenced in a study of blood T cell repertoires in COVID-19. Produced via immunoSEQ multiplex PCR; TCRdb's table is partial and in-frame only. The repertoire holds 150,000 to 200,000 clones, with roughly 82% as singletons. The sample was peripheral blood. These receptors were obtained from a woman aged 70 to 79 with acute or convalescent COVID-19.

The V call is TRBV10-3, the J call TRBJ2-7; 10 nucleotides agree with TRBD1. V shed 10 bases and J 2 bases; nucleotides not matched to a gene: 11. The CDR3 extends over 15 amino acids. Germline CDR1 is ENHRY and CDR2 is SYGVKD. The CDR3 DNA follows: TGTGCCACCGCGGCCGGGACAGGGGATCCCTACGAGCAGTACTTC. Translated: CATAAGTGDPYEQYF.

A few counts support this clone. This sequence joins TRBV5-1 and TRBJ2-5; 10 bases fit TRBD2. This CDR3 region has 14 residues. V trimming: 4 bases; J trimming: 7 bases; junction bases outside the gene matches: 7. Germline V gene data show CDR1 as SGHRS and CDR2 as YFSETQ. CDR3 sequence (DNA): TGCGCCAGCAGCCCAGCGGGGGGGCCAGGGACCCAGTACTTC. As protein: CASSPAGGPGTQYF.

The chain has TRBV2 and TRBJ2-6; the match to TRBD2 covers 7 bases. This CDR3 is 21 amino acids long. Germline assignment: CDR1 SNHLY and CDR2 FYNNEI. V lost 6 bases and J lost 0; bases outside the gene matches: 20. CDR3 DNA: TGTGCCAGCAGACGCGTGGACTCCAGGCGGGAGCTTCACTCTGGGGCCAACGTCCTGACTTTC. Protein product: CASRRVDSRRELHSGANVLTF.

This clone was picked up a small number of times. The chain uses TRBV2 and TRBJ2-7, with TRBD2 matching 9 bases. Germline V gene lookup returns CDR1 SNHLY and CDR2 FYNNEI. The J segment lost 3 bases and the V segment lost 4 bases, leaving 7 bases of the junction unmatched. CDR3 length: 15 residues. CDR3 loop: CASSARTSEYYEQYF. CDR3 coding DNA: TGTGCCAGCAGTGCCCGGACTAGCGAGTACTACGAGCAGTACTTC.

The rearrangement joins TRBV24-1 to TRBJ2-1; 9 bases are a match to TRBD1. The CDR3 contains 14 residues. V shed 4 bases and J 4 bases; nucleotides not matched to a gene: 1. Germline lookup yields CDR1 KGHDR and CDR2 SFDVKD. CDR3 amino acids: CATSEGQGYNEQFF. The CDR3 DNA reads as TGTGCCACCAGTGAGGGACAGGGTTACAATGAGCAGTTCTTC.

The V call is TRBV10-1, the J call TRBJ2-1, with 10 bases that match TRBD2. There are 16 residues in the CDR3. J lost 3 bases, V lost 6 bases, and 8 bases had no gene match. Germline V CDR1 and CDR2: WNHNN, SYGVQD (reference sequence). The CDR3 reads CASSRGLAANYNEQFF. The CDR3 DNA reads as TGCGCCAGCAGCCGCGGACTAGCGGCTAACTACAATGAGCAGTTCTTC.

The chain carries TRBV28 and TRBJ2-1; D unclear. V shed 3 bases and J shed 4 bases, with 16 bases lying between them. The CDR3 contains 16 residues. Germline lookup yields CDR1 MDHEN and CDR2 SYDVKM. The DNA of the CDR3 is TGTGCCAGCAGTTTTCCTCCCGGCCCTAGATACAATGAGCAGTTCTTC. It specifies CASSFPPGPRYNEQFF.

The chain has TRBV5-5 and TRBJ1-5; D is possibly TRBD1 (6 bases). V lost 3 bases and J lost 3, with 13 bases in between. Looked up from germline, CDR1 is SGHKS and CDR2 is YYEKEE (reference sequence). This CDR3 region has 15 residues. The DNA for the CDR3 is TGTGCCAGCAGCTGGACAGAGGGTGTCAATCAGCCCCAGCATTTT. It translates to CASSWTEGVNQPQHF. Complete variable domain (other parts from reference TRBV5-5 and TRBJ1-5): DAGVTQSPTHLIKTRGQQVTLRCSPISGHKSVSWYQQVLGQGPQFIFQYYEKEERGRGNFPDRFSARQFPNYSSELNVNALLLGDSALYLCASSWTEGVNQPQHFGDGTRLSIL.

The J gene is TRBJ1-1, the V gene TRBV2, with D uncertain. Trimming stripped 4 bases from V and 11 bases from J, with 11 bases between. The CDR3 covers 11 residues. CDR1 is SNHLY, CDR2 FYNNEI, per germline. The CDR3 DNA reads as TGTGCCAGCAGTGCATACAACCCGGCTTTCTTT. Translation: CASSAYNPAFF.

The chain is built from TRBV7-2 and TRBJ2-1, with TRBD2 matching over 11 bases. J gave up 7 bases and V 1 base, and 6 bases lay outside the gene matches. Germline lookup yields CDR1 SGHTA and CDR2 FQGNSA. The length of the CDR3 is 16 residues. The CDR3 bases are TGTGCCAGCAGCTTAGTTAGCGGGAGGGCCGGGAATGAGCAGTTCTTC. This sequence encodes CASSLVSGRAGNEQFF.

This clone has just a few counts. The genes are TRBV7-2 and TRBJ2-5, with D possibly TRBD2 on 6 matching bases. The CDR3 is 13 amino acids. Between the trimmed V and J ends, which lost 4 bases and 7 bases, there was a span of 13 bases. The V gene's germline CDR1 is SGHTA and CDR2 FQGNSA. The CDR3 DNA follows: TGTGCCAGCAGCTCCGAGACCGGGGGGACCCAGTACTTC. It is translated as CASSSETGGTQYF.

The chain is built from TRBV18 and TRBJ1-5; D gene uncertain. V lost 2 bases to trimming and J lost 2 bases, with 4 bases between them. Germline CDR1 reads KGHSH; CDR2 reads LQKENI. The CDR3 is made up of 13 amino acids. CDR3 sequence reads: CASSPFGNQPQHF. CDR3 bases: TGTGCCAGCTCACCATTCGGCAATCAGCCCCAGCATTTT.

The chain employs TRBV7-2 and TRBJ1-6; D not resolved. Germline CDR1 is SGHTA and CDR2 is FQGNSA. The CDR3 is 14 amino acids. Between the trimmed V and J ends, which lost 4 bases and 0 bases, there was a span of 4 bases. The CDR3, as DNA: TGTGCCAGCAGCTGGAGCTCCTATAATTCACCCCTCCACTTT. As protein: CASSWSSYNSPLHF.